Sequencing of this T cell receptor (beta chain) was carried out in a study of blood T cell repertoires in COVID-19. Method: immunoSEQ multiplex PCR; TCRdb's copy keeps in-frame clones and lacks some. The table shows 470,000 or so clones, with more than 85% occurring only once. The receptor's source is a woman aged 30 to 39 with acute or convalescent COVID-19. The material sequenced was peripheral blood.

Here the CDR3 DNA reads TGTGCCAGCAGTGAACTCTGGGGCGGTCAGCCCCAGCATTTT. It encodes CASSELWGGQPQHF. The chain couples TRBV6-1 to TRBJ1-5, with D perhaps matching TRBD1 (5 bases). Per the germline V gene, CDR1 is MNHNS and CDR2 is SASEGT. V shed 2 bases and J shed 6 bases, with 11 bases lying between them. The CDR3 totals 14 residues.